The sequence of this T cell receptor beta chain was determined in a study of vaccination effects on CD4 cells after COVID-19. Study results and limitations: Only a few convalescent patients and no early post-infection timepoints featured in the study.

Expansion of antigen-specific CD4+ T cells with viral peptide pools was carried out by the ViraFEST assay before sequencing. Subsequent to a culture period of about ten days, CD4+ T cells were isolated. Vaccine recipients had no previous SARS-CoV-2 infection; their nucleocapsid antibodies were negative. The researchers cultured approximately 2 million PBMC per well with about 11 IU/ml IL-2 and roughly 10 ug/ml peptides. A half-volume exchange with IL-2 medium occurred on days 3 and 7. On this clone itself: Its specificity is not known.

The CDR3 length is 11 residues. Sequencing was performed with immunoSEQ multiplex PCR; in TCRdb, only in-frame clones are kept and a portion is missing. This table has about 52,000 clones, 79% appearing once. This chain uses TRBV21-1 with TRBJ1-1. TRBV21-1 is classified as a pseudogene. Source: CD4+ T cells from PBMCs cultured with HCoV-OC43 spike peptides, taken before COVID-19 vaccination. Regarding subset: HCoV-OC43 spike overlapping peptide pool stimulation. This receptor was obtained from a human donor who received a COVID-19 vaccine. CDR3 region: CASSKDETAFF. The CDR3 bases are TGTGCCAGCAGCAAAGATGAAACGGCTTTCTTT.